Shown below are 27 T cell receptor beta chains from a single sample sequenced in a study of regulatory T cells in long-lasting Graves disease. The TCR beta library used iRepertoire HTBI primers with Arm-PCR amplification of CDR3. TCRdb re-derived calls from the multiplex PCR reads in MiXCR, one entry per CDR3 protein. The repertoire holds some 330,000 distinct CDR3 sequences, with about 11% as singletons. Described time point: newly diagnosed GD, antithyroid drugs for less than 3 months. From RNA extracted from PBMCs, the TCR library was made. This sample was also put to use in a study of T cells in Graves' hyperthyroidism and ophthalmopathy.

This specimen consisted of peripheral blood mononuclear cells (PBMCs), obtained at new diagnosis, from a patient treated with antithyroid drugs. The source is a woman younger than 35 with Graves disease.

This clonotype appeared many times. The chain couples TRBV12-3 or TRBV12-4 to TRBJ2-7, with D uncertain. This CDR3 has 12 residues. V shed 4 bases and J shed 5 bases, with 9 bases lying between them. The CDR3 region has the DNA TGTGCCAGCAGTTCAGAGTTGGACGAGCAGTACTTC. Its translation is CASSSELDEQYF.

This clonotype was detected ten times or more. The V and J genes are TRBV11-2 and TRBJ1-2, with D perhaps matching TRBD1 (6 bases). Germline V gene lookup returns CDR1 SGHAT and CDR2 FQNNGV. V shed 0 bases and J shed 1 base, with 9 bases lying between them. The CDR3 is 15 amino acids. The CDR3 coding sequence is TGTGCCAGCAGCTTAGAAGGGGGGCGTAACTATGGCTACACCTTC. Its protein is CASSLEGGRNYGYTF.

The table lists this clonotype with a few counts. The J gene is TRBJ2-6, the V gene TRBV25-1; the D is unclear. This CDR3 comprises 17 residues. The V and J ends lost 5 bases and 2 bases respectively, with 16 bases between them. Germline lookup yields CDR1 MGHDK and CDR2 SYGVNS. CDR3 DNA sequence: TGTGCCAGCAGTCCGCGCCCCACAGCAACTGGGGCCAACGTCCTGACTTTC. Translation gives CASSPRPTATGANVLTF. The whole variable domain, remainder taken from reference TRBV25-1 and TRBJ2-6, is EADIYQTPRYLVIGTGKKITLECSQTMGHDKMYWYQQDPGMELHLIHYSYGVNSTEKGDLSSESTVSRIRTEHFPLTLESARPSHTSQYLCASSPRPTATGANVLTFGAGSRLTVL.

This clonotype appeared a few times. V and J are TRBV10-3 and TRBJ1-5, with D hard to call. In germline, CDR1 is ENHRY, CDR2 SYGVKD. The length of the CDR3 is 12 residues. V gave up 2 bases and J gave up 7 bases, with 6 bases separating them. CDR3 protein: CAISEPEQPQHF. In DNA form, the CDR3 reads TGTGCCATCAGTGAGCCGGAGCAGCCCCAGCATTTT.

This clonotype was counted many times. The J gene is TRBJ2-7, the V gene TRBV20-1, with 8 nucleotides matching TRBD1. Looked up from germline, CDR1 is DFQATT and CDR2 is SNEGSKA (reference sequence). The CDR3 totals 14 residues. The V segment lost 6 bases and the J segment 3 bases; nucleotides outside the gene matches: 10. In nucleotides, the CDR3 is TGCAGTGCCGGGGTGGGCGGGACAGGCTACGAGCAGTACTTC. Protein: CSAGVGGTGYEQYF.

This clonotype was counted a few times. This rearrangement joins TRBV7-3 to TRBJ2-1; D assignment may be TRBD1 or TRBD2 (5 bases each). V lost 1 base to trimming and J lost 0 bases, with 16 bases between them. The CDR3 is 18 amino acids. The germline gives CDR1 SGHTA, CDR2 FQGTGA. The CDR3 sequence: CASSLRLAGASSYNEQFF. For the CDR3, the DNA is TGTGCCAGCAGCTTAAGGCTAGCCGGGGCGAGCTCCTACAATGAGCAGTTCTTC.

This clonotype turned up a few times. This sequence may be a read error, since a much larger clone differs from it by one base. The chain's CDR3 is CASSYCPGRGNEQFF. The CDR3 nucleotides are TGTGCCAGCAGTTACTGCCCCGGCCGGGGCAATGAGCAGTTCTTC. The chain is built from TRBV6-2 or TRBV6-3 and TRBJ2-1, with D perhaps matching TRBD2 (5 bases). Germline V gene data show CDR1 as MNHEY and CDR2 as SVGEGT. The CDR3 totals 15 residues. Between the trimmed V and J ends, which lost 1 base and 6 bases, there was a span of 13 bases.

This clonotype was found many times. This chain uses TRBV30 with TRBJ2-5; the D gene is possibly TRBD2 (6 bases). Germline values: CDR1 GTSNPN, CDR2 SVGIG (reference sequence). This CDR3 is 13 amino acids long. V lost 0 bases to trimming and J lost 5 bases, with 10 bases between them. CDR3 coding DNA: TGTGCCTGGAGTGTACGCCTAGCGGAGACCCAGTACTTC. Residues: CAWSVRLAETQYF.

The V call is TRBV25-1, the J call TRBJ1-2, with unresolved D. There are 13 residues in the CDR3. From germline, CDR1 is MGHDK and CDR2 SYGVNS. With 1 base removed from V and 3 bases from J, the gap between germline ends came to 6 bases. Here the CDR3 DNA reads TGTGCCAGCAGTGAATTATCGGACTATGGCTACACCTTC. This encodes CASSELSDYGYTF.

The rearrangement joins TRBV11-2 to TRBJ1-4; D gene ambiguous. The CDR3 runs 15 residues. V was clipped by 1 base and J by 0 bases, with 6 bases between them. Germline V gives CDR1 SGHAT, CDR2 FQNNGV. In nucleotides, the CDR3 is TGTGCCAGCAGCTTAGTAATTGCAACTAATGAAAAACTGTTTTTT. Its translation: CASSLVIATNEKLFF.

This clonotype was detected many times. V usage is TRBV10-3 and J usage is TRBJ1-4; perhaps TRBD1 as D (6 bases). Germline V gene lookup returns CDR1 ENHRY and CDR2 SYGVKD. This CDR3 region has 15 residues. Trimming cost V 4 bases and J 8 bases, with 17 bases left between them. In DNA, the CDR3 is TGTGCCATCAGTGCCGTGACAGGAAGGAAAGAAAAACTGTTTTTT. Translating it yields CAISAVTGRKEKLFF.

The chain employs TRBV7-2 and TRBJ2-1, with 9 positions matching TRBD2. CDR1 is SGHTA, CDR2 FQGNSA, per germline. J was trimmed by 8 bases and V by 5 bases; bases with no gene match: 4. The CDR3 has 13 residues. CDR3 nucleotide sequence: TGTGCCAGCAGCCGCGGGAGGGCCGATGAGCAGTTCTTC. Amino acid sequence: CASSRGRADEQFF.

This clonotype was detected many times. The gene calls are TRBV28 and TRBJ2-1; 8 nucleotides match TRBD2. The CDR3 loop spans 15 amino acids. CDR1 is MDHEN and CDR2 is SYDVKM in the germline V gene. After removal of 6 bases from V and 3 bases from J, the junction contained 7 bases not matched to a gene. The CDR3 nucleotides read TGTGCCAGCAGCCTACTAGCGGATAACTACAATGAGCAGTTCTTC. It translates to CASSLLADNYNEQFF.

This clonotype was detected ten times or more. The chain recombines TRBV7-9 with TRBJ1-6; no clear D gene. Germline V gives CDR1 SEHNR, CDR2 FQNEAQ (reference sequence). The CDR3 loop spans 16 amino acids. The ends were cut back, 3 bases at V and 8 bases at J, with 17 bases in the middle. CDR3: CASSFGSPGLYSPLHF. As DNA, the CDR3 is TGTGCCAGCAGCTTCGGAAGTCCGGGCTTATATTCACCCCTCCACTTT.

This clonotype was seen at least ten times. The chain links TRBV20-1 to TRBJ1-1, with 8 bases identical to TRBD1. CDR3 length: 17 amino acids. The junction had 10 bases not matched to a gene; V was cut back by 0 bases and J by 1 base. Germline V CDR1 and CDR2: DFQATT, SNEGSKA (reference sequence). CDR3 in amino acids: CSARDSYHGTGNTEAFF. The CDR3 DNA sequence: TGCAGTGCTAGAGATTCATACCACGGGACAGGGAACACTGAAGCTTTCTTT.

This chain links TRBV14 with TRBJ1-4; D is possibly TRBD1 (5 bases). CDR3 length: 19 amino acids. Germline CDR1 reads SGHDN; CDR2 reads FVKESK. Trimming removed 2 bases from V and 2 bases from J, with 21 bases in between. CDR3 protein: CASSQKDPPSGLTNEKLFF. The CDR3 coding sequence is TGTGCCAGCAGCCAAAAGGACCCACCCTCGGGGCTGACTAATGAAAAACTGTTTTTT.

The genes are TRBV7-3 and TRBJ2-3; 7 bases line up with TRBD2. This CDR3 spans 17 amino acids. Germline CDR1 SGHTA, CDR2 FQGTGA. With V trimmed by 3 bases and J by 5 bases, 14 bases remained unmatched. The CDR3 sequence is CASSLTFWGGVGDTQYF. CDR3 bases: TGTGCCAGCAGCTTGACCTTTTGGGGGGGGGTAGGAGATACGCAGTATTTT.

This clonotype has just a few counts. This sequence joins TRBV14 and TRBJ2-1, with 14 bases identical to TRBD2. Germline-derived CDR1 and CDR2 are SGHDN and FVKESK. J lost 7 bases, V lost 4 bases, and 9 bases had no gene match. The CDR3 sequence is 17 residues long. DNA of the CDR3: TGTGCCAGCAGCCCGTGGGCGGGACTAGCGGGAGATAATGAGCAGTTCTTC. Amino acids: CASSPWAGLAGDNEQFF.

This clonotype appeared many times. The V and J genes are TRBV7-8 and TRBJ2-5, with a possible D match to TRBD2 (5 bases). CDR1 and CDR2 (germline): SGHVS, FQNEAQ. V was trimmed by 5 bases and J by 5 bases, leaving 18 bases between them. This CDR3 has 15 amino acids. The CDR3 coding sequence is TGTGCCAGCAGCGCCTTCTTTAGTTCGGGGGAGACCCAGTACTTC. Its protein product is CASSAFFSSGETQYF. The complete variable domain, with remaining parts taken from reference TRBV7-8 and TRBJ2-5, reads GAGVSQSPRYKVAKRGQDVALRCDPISGHVSLFWYQQALGQGPEFLTYFQNEAQLDKSGLPSDRFFAERPEGSVSTLKIQRTQQEDSAVYLCASSAFFSSGETQYFGPGTRLLVL.

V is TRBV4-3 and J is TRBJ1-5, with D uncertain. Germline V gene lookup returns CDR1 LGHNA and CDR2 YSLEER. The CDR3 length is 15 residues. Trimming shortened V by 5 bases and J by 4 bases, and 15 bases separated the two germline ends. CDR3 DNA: TGCGCCAGCAGCTTGACCCACAGAAATAATCAGCCCCAGCATTTT. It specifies CASSLTHRNNQPQHF.

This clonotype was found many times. DNA for the CDR3: TGTGCCAGCAGCTTAAAGGCAGGCGCCTATAATTCACCCCTCCACTTT. It is translated as CASSLKAGAYNSPLHF. This sequence joins TRBV7-2 and TRBJ1-6, with no clear D. Germline V gene sequence: CDR1 SGHTA, CDR2 FQGNSA. Trimming took 2 bases from V and 2 from J, leaving 10 bases between them. The CDR3 is made up of 16 amino acids.

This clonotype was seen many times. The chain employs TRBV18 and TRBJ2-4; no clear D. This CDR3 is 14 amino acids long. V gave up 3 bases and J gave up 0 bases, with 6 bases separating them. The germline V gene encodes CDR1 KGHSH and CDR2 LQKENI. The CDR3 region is CASSPTIAKNIQYF. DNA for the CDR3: TGTGCCAGCTCACCGACAATAGCCAAAAACATTCAGTACTTC.

The CDR3 DNA is TGCAGTGCTAGAGGTTATGGAGGACCGTATGGCTACACCTTC. Protein: CSARGYGGPYGYTF. This chain uses TRBV20-1 with TRBJ1-2; D ambiguous. V was pared by 1 base and J by 5 bases, with 14 bases between. Germline V lookup: CDR1 DFQATT, CDR2 SNEGSKA (reference sequence). The CDR3 is 14 amino acids.

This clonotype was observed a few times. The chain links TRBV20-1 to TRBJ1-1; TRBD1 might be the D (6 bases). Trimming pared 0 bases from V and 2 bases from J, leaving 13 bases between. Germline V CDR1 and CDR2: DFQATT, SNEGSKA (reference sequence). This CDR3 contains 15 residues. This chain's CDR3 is CSARDFQQGNTEAFF. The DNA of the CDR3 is TGCAGTGCTAGAGATTTTCAACAGGGTAACACTGAAGCTTTCTTT.

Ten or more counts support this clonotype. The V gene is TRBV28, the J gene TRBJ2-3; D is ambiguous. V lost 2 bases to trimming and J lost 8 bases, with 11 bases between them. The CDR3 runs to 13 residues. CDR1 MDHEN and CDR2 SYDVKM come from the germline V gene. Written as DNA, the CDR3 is TGTGCCAGCAGTTTAGATGTGTTCATTACGCAGTATTTT. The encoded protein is CASSLDVFITQYF.

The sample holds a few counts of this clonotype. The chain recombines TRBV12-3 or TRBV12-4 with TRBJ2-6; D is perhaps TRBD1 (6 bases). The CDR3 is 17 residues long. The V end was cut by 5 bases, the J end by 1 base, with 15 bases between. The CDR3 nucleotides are TGTGCCAGCAGTCAGGGGTTCTGGCCTTCTGGGGCCAACGTCCTGACTTTC. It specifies CASSQGFWPSGANVLTF.

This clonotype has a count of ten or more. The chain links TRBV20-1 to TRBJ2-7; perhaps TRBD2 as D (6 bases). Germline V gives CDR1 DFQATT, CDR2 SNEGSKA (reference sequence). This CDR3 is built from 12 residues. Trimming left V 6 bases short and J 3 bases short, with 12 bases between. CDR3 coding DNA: TGCAGTGCGGAGACTAGGTTCTACGAGCAGTACTTC. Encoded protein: CSAETRFYEQYF.